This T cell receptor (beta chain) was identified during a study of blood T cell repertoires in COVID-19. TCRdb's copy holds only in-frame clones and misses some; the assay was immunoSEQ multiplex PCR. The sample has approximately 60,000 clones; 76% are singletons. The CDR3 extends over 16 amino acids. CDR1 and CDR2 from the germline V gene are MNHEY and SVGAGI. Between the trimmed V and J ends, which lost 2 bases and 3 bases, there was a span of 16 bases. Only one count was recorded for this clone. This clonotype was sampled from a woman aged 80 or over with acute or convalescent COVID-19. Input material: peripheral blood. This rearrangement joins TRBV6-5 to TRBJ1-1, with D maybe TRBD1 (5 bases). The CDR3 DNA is TGTGCCAGCAGTTACACCTCAGGGCTGGGGTACACTGAAGCTTTCTTT. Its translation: CASSYTSGLGYTEAFF.